This record looks at one TCR beta chain sequence and its context. What it binds is not known. The data belong to a study of cytomegalovirus exposure and HLA in healthy donors. About the study: Of all 370 or so donors who were genotyped, 75% to 90% belonged to the Caucasian-associated ancestry cluster.

PCR primers comprised 60 Vbeta and 13 Jbeta primers. Data came from immunoSEQ multiplex PCR; TCRdb stores just in-frame clones and leaves some out. The sample carries approximately 140,000 clones, approximately 80% recorded once. Study findings and constraints: Indistinguishability led to the exclusion of some V segments, TRBV6-2 and TRBV6-3 included. Cytomegalovirus-associated status was assigned to 150 to 200 TCR beta chains. It was reported that the classifier diagnosed cytomegalovirus status with high specificity and sensitivity in both the original and validation cohorts.

V lost 5 bases and J lost 1; bases outside the gene matches: 2. Germline V CDR1 and CDR2: PRHDT, FYEKMQ (reference sequence). The CDR3 sequence is 14 residues long. The TCR originated in a woman in her thirties or forties in good health and CMV-seropositive. The chain carries TRBV13 and TRBJ1-1; 9 positions agree with TRBD1. The sample was PBMCs. The CDR3 is CASSLTGGNTEAFF. CDR3 bases: TGTGCCAGCAGCCTGACAGGGGGGAACACTGAAGCTTTCTTT.